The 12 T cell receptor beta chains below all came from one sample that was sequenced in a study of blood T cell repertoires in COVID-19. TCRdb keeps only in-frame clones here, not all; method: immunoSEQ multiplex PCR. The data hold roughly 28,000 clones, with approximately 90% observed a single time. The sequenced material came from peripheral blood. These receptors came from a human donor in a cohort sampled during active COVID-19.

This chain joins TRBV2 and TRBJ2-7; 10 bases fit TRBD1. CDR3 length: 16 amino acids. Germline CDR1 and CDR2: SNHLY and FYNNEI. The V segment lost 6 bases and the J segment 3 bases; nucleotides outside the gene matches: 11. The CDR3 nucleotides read TGTGCCAGCAGCGACCTTCCGACAGGGGGCGGCTACGAGCAGTACTTC. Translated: CASSDLPTGGGYEQYF.

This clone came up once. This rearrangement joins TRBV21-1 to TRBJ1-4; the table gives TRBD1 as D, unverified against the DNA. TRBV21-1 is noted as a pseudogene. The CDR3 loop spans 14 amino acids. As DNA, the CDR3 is TGTGCCAGCAGCAAAGAAGGGGTGGAGGAAAAACTGTTTTTT. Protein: CASSKEGVEEKLFF.

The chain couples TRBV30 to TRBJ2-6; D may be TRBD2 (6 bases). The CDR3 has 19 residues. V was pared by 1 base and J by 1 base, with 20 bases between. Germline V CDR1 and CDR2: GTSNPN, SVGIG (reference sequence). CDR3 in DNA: TGTGCCTGGAGTGACACCTACCTCTCTGGGACTTCTGGGGCCAACGTCCTGACTTTC. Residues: CAWSDTYLSGTSGANVLTF.

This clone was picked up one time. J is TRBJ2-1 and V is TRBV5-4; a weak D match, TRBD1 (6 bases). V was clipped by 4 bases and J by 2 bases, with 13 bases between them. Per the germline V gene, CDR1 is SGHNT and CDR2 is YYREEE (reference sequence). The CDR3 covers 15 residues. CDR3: CASSRDTGPYNEQFF. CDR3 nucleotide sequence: TGTGCCAGCAGCCGGGACACGGGCCCCTACAATGAGCAGTTCTTC.

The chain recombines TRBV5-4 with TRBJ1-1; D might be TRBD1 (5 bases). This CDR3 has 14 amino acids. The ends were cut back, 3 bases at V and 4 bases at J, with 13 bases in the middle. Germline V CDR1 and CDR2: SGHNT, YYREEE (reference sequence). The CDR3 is CASSSQGLPTEAFF. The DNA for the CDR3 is TGTGCCAGCAGCTCTCAGGGTTTGCCCACTGAAGCTTTCTTT.

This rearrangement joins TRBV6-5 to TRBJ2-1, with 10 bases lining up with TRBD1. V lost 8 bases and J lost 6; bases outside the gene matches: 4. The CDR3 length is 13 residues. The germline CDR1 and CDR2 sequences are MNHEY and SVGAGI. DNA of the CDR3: TGTGCCAGCCGGGACAGGGGACTCAATGAGCAGTTCTTC. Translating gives CASRDRGLNEQFF.

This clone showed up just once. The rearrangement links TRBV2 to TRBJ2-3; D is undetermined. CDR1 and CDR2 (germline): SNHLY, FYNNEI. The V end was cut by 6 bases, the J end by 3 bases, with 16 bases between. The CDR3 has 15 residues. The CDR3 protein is CASRRSDLRTDTQYF. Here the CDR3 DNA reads TGTGCCAGCAGGAGGAGTGATTTGAGAACAGATACGCAGTATTTT.

As DNA, the CDR3 is TGTGCCACCAGTGACCCAGACAGGGACCGGGATACGCAGTATTTT. Amino acids: CATSDPDRDRDTQYF. The rearrangement links TRBV24-1 to TRBJ2-3; TRBD1 agrees at 7 bases. The CDR3 spans 15 residues. Germline V gene sequence: CDR1 KGHDR, CDR2 SFDVKD. V trimming: 4 bases; J trimming: 6 bases; junction bases outside the gene matches: 9.

CDR3 region: CASSPGETQYF. The CDR3 nucleotides read TGTGCCAGTAGCCCCGGGGAGACCCAGTACTTC. The gene calls are TRBV19 and TRBJ2-5; unclear D gene. The germline V and J ends were trimmed by 6 bases and 5 bases, with 7 bases remaining between them. From germline, CDR1 is LNHDA and CDR2 SQIVND (reference sequence). This CDR3 contains 11 residues.

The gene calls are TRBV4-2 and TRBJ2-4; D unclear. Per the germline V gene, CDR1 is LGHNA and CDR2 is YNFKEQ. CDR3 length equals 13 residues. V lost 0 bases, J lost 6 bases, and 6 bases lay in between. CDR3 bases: TGTGCCAGCAGCCAAGATTCGGGAAACATTCAGTACTTC. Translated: CASSQDSGNIQYF.

The CDR3 here is CASSLSISGQTGELFF. The CDR3 nucleotides read TGTGCCAGCAGTTTATCGATCTCTGGGCAGACCGGGGAGCTGTTTTTT. The chain links TRBV27 to TRBJ2-2; the D is unclear. V lost 0 bases to trimming and J lost 5 bases, with 13 bases between them. CDR3 size: 16 residues. Looked up from germline, CDR1 is MNHEY and CDR2 is SMNVEV (reference sequence).

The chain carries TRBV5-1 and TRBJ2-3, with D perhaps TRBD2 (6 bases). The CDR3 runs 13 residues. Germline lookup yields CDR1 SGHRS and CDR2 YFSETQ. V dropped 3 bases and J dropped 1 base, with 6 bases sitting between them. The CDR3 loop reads CASSSSGTDTQYF. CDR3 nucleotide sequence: TGCGCCAGCAGCTCTAGCGGCACAGATACGCAGTATTTT.